Listed here are 4 T cell receptor beta chains from one sample, sequenced in a study of somatic mutations in cytotoxic T cells in rheumatoid arthritis. Sequencing used immunoSEQ multiplex PCR; TCRdb keeps in-frame clones, though not all of them. This sample yields roughly 15,000 clones, of which approximately 80% are seen a single time; approximately 20% belongs to the top ten. The source material was CD8+ T cells sorted from blood. The receptors derive from an adult with rheumatoid arthritis.

This clone was seen a handful of times. The V call is TRBV27, the J call TRBJ1-2; 9 bases are a match to TRBD1. CDR3 size: 15 residues. Trimming removed 5 bases from V and 8 bases from J; junction bases left unmatched: 12. Germline CDR1 MNHEY, CDR2 SMNVEV (reference sequence). The CDR3 nucleotides read TGTGCCAGCAGTATTACGAAACAGGGGGCGAACGGCTACACCTTC. This translates into CASSITKQGANGYTF.

This clone came up a few times. The chain combines TRBV6-1 with TRBJ1-4, with D possibly being TRBD1 (6 bases). The CDR3 spans 14 residues. The V and J ends lost 6 bases and 8 bases respectively, with 16 bases between them. Germline V gene lookup returns CDR1 MNHNS and CDR2 SASEGT. Here the CDR3 reads CASRLRGPEEKLFF. The DNA of the CDR3 is TGTGCCAGCAGGCTCAGGGGCCCTGAAGAAAAACTGTTTTTT.

This sequence joins TRBV7-6 and TRBJ1-5, with D unresolved. Trimming stripped 1 base from V and 1 base from J, with 2 bases between. The CDR3 contains 13 residues. Germline CDR1 reads SGHVS; CDR2 reads FNYEAQ. This CDR3 is CASSLDSNQPQHF. The CDR3 DNA reads as TGTGCCAGCAGCTTAGACAGCAATCAGCCCCAGCATTTT.

CDR3 coding DNA: TGTGCCAGCAGCTTAGGGAGCGGAGACCAAGAGACCCAGTACTTC. Protein sequence: CASSLGSGDQETQYF. This chain joins TRBV7-9 and TRBJ2-5, with a possible D match to TRBD2 (5 bases). Between the trimmed V and J ends, which lost 1 base and 0 bases, there was a span of 9 bases. This CDR3 spans 15 amino acids. Germline CDR1 SEHNR, CDR2 FQNEAQ (reference sequence).